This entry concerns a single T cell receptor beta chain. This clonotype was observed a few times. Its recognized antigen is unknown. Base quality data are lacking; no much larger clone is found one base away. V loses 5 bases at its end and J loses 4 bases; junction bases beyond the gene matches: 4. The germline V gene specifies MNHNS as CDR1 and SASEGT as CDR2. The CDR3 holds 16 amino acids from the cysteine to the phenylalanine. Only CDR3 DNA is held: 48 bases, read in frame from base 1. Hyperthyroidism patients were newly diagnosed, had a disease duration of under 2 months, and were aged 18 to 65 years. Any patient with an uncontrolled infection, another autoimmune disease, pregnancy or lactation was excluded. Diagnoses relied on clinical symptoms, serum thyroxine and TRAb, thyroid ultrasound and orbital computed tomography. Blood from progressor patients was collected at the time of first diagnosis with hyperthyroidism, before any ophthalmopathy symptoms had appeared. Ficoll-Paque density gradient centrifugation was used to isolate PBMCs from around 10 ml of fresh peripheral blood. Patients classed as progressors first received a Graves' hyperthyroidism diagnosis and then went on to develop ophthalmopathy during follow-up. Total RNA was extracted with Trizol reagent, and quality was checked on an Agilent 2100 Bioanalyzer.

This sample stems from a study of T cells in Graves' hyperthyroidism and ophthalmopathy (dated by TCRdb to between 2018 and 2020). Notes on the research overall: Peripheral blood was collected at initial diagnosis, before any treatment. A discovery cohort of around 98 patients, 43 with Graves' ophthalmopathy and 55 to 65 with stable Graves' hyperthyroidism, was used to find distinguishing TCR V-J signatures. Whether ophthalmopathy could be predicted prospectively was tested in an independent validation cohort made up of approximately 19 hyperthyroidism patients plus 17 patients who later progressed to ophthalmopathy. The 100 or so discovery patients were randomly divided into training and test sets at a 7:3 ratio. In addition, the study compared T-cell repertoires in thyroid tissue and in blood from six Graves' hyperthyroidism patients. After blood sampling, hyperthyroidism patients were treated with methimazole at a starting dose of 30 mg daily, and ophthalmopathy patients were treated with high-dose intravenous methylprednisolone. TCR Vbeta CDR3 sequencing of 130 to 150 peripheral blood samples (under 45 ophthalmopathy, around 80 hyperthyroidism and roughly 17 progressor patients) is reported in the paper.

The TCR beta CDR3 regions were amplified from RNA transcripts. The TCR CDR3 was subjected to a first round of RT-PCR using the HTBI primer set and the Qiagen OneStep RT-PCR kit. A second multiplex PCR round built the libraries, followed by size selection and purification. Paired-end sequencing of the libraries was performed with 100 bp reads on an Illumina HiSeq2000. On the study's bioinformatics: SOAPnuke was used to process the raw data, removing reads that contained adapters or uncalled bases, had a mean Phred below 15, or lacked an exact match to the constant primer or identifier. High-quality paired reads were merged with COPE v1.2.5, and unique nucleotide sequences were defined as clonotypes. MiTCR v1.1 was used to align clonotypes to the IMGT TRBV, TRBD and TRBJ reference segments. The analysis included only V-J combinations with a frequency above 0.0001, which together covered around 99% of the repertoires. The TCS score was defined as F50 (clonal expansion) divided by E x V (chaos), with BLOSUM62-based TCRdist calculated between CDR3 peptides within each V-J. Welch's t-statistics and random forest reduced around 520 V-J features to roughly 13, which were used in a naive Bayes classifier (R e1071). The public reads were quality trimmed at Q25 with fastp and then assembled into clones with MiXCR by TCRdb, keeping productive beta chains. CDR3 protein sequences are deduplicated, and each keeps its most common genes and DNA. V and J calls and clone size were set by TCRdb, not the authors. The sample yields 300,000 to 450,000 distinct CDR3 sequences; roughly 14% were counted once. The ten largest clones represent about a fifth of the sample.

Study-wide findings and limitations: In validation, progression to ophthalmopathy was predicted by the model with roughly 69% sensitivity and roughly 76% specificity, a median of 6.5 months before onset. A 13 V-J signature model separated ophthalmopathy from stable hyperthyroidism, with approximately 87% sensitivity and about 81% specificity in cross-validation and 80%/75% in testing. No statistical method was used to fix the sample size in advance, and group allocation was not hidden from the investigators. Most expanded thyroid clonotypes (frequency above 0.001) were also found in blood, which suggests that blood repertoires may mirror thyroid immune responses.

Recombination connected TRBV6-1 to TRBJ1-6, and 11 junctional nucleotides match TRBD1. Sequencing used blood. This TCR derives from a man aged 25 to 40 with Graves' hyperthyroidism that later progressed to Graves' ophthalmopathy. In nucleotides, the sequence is TGTGCCAGCAGTCGGGGACAGGGGGTTTATAATTCACCCCTCCACTTT. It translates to CASSRGQGVYNSPLHF.